This T cell receptor beta chain was recovered during a study of tumor-infiltrating lymphocytes in primary liver carcinoma. Study-level background: Resection treated the patients' primary liver carcinoma. Sample yields, roughly 3.5 to 7.13 million productive TCRbeta reads, were similar across the tissue types.

Making TCR beta cDNA involved 400 to 600 ng total RNA and a constant-region primer. Slightly modified ARM-PCR with three nested multiplex PCR rounds yielded TCR beta libraries. A C-beta reverse primer was combined with TRBV1-TRBV30 forward primers in the first two PCR rounds, and each round had around 10 cycles. A single record per CDR3 protein comes from TCRdb applying MiXCR to the multiplex PCR reads. The sample yields approximately 210,000 distinct CDR3 sequences, approximately 64% seen once. Extraction also yielded germline DNA, while blood RNA was obtained from unsorted whole blood. The germline CDR1 and CDR2 sequences are SGHAT and FQNNGV. 15 amino acids form the CDR3, both terminal residues included. Whole-study findings and limits: CD4+ and CD8+ repertoires could not be compared in these unsorted bulk samples. Blood's top-250-clone fraction was significantly lower than that of tumors (p = 0.039).

Of note for this clonotype: What it binds is not known. Since the CDR3 does not end with the conserved phenylalanine or tryptophan, this likely comes from a read error. No DNA is shown, since the ends of the CDR3 on it are uncertain; the CDR3 is the one TCRdb lists.

Sample: peripheral blood. The chain joins TRBV11-2 to TRBJ2-7. This TCR came from a woman in her sixties or seventies with primary liver carcinoma and hepatitis B virus infection. The CDR3 loop is CASSLDPGHASEQYS.